In its sample, the clone carrying this T cell receptor beta chain was seen a few times. Antigen specificity is unknown. The germline V gene encodes CDR1 SGHRS and CDR2 YFSETQ. This CDR3 has 18 amino acids. V lost 4 bases and J lost 0; bases outside the gene matches: 10. This sample stems from a study of T-cell memory formation after mild COVID-19. Background on the study: The study found TCR clusters largely donor specific.

Whole-study findings and limits: Chiefly within CM and EM were the contracting CD4+ clones; CD8+ ones were within EMRA. The second-wave clones peaking on day 37 were not confirmed as SARS-CoV-2-specific.

One entry per CDR3 protein, called by TCRdb with MiXCR from the 5' RACE reads. The data hold roughly 510,000 distinct CDR3 sequences, with approximately 15% observed a single time. Specimen: PBMCs or a T cell subset sorted from them (not recorded which). The chain employs TRBV5-1 and TRBJ2-1; the match to TRBD2 covers 10 bases. The TCR originated in an adult woman who had mild COVID-19 (a few samples of this study predate the infection). Cell type and time point are not known. The CDR3 DNA reads TGCGCCAGCAGCCCCGGGACAGCTAGCGGGAGCTCCTACAATGAGCAGTTCTTC. The encoded protein is CASSPGTASGSSYNEQFF.